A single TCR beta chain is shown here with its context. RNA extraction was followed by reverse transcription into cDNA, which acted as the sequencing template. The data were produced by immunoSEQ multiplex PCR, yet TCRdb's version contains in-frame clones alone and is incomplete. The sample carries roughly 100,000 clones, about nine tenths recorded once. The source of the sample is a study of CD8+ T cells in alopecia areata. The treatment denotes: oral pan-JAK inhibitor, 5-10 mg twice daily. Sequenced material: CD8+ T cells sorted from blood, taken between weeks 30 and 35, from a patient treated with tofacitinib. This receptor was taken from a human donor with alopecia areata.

The CDR3: CASSSVHYEQYF. CDR3 DNA: TGTGCCAGCAGCTCCGTCCACTACGAGCAGTACTTC. The chain is built from TRBV5-5 and TRBJ2-7; D not resolved. Germline values: CDR1 SGHKS, CDR2 YYEKEE (reference sequence). V lost 3 bases to trimming and J lost 3 bases, with 7 bases between them. The CDR3 has 12 residues. The complete variable domain, with remaining parts taken from reference TRBV5-5 and TRBJ2-7, reads DAGVTQSPTHLIKTRGQQVTLRCSPISGHKSVSWYQQVLGQGPQFIFQYYEKEERGRGNFPDRFSARQFPNYSSELNVNALLLGDSALYLCASSSVHYEQYFGPGTRLTVT.